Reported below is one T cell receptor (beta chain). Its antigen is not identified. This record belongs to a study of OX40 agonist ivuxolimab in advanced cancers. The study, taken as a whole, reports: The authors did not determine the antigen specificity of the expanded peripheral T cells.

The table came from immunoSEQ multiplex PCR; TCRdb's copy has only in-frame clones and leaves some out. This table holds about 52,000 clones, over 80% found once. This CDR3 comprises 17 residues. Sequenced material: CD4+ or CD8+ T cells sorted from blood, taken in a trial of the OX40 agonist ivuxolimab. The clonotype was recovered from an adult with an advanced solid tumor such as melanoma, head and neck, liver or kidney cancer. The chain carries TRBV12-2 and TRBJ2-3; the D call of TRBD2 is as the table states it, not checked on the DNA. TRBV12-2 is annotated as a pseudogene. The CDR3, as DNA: TGTGCAAGTCGCTTCCTCAAGGAGCGGGAGAGCTTAGATACGCAGTATTTT. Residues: CASRFLKERESLDTQYF.